Each of the 22 T cell receptor beta chains below was sequenced from the same sample in a study of shared clonotypes between healthy human individuals. Naive CD8 cells, CD45RO-negative and positively selected for CCR7, excluded terminally differentiated effector memory CD45RA+ cells. Data came from immunoSEQ multiplex PCR; TCRdb stores just in-frame clones and leaves some out. The sample holds around 2.1 million clones, 85% to 95% seen once. Sequencing used naive CD8+ T cells from PBMCs. Receptors were obtained from a man between 18 and 29 years old in good health. Some clones in this sample may be carry-over from other donors' samples.

This chain joins TRBV5-1 and TRBJ2-1; the D gene is possibly TRBD1 (6 bases). The V gene lost 4 bases and the J gene lost 6 bases, with 17 bases spanning the gap. The germline gives CDR1 SGHRS, CDR2 YFSETQ. The CDR3 consists of 15 residues. The CDR3 sequence: CASSSLGTPRNEQFF. For the CDR3, the DNA is TGCGCCAGCAGCAGCCTAGGGACACCTCGCAATGAGCAGTTCTTC.

This sequence joins TRBV18 and TRBJ2-2; perhaps TRBD1 as D (7 bases). The CDR3 runs 16 residues. Germline loops: CDR1 KGHSH, CDR2 LQKENI. Trimming stripped 6 bases from V and 6 bases from J, with 20 bases between. CDR3: CASSHEPGQRAGELFF. In DNA, the CDR3 is TGTGCCAGCTCCCATGAGCCGGGACAGCGGGCCGGGGAGCTGTTTTTT.

On this clone: Other DNA sequences from this sample encode an identical CDR3 as well. V and J are TRBV29-1 and TRBJ2-1; D is unresolved. The CDR3 is 13 residues long. Germline-derived CDR1 and CDR2 are SQVTM and ANQGSEA. Deletions cut 1 base from V and 0 bases from J, with 4 bases between. In nucleotides, the CDR3 is TGCAGCGTTGAAGGGTTCTCCTACAATGAGCAGTTCTTC. Its protein product is CSVEGFSYNEQFF.

The chain is built from TRBV6-5 and TRBJ2-6; D unclear. The V gene's germline CDR1 is MNHEY and CDR2 SVGAGI. V lost 6 bases and J lost 5, with 8 bases in between. The CDR3 contains 13 residues. As DNA, the CDR3 is TGTGCCAGCAGCCCCATATGGGCCAACGTCCTGACTTTC. This sequence encodes CASSPIWANVLTF.

The genes are TRBV9 and TRBJ2-7; D ambiguous. The CDR3 is 15 residues long. Trimming left V 0 bases short and J 0 bases short, with 10 bases between. Germline V gene data show CDR1 as SGDLS and CDR2 as YYNGEE. CDR3 nucleotide sequence: TGTGCCAGCAGCGTAGGGGCTCAGCCCTCCTACGAGCAGTACTTC. Residues: CASSVGAQPSYEQYF.

This clone was seen a single time. The rearrangement uses TRBV27 and TRBJ2-4, with a weak D call TRBD1 (5 bases). From germline, CDR1 is MNHEY and CDR2 SMNVEV (reference sequence). The V end was cut by 5 bases, the J end by 10 bases, with 24 bases between. CDR3 length equals 16 residues. As DNA, the CDR3 is TGTGCCAGCAGTCAATCATTAGCCCACGACAGTGAGATTCAGTACTTC. Residues: CASSQSLAHDSEIQYF.

Points on this clone: The same CDR3 also results from other DNA sequences found in this sample. The chain links TRBV6-5 to TRBJ2-3; D gene ambiguous. This CDR3 spans 13 amino acids. Trimming cost V 2 bases and J 3 bases, with 6 bases left between them. CDR1 is MNHEY, CDR2 SVGAGI, per germline. CDR3 region: CASSYDSTDTQYF. The CDR3, as DNA: TGTGCCAGCAGTTACGACTCGACAGATACGCAGTATTTT.

The V call is TRBV28, the J call TRBJ1-2; 11 bases are a match to TRBD1. The CDR3 length is 13 residues. CDR1 MDHEN and CDR2 SYDVKM come from the germline V gene. V lost 6 bases, J lost 12 bases, and 9 bases stayed unmatched. Here the CDR3 reads CASSPGTGGIDTF. Here the CDR3 DNA reads TGTGCCAGCAGCCCGGGGACAGGGGGTATCGACACCTTC.

Comment on this clone: The same CDR3 can be traced to other DNA sequences in this sample. V is TRBV9 and J is TRBJ1-1, with a tentative D call TRBD1 (5 bases). The CDR3 loop spans 15 amino acids. The germline gives CDR1 SGDLS, CDR2 YYNGEE. V lost 3 bases to trimming and J lost 0 bases, with 12 bases between them. The CDR3 nucleotides read TGTGCCAGCAGCGCGGGGCAGGGAATGAACACTGAAGCTTTCTTT. Its translation: CASSAGQGMNTEAFF.

This clone was recorded only once. The chain has TRBV9 and TRBJ2-2; D not certain. Germline V gene data show CDR1 as SGDLS and CDR2 as YYNGEE. V was clipped by 4 bases and J by 0 bases, with 10 bases between them. The CDR3 extends over 15 amino acids. CDR3 bases: TGTGCCAGCAGCAGCGACCCTTCGAACACCGGGGAGCTGTTTTTT. This translates into CASSSDPSNTGELFF. Drawing the rest from reference TRBV9 and TRBJ2-2, the complete variable domain is DSGVTQTPKHLITATGQRVTLRCSPRSGDLSVYWYQQSLDQGLQFLIQYYNGEERAKGNILERFSAQQFPDLHSELNLSSLELGDSALYFCASSSDPSNTGELFFGEGSRLTVL.

The CDR3 sequence: CASSLEGTSGYNEQFF. The CDR3 nucleotides read TGTGCCAGCAGCTTAGAGGGGACTAGCGGCTACAATGAGCAGTTCTTC. The genes are TRBV11-3 and TRBJ2-1; TRBD2 aligns across 11 bases. With 0 bases clipped from V and 3 bases from J, the junction kept 1 base outside the gene matches. The CDR3 loop spans 16 amino acids. Germline V lookup: CDR1 SGHNT, CDR2 YENEEA.

The V call is TRBV5-6, the J call TRBJ1-4, with D perhaps matching TRBD1 (6 bases). V was clipped by 0 bases and J by 0 bases, with 9 bases between them. The CDR3 is 16 amino acids. The germline CDR1 and CDR2 sequences are SGHDT and YYEEEE. The CDR3 bases are TGTGCCAGCAGCTTGGGGGGGCCTGCAACTAATGAAAAACTGTTTTTT. It specifies CASSLGGPATNEKLFF.

V usage is TRBV7-2 and J usage is TRBJ2-2; 11 bases match TRBD2. The length of the CDR3 is 14 residues. Per germline, CDR1 SGHTA and CDR2 FQGNSA. V gave up 11 bases and J gave up 5 bases; unmatched junction bases: 7. CDR3 sequence: CAGGVAGGTGELFF. CDR3 nucleotides: TGTGCCGGGGGAGTAGCGGGAGGGACCGGGGAGCTGTTTTTT.

This chain links TRBV9 with TRBJ2-3; tentative D call: TRBD2 (6 bases). The CDR3 has 14 residues. Germline V gene lookup returns CDR1 SGDLS and CDR2 YYNGEE. Trimming removed 3 bases from V and 5 bases from J, with 13 bases in between. CDR3 coding DNA: TGTGCCAGCAGCGCGTCTCTGGGGGGAGATACGCAGTATTTT. It specifies CASSASLGGDTQYF.

The rearrangement uses TRBV28 and TRBJ2-7; the D is unclear. The germline V and J ends were trimmed by 3 bases and 4 bases, with 16 bases remaining between them. CDR3 size: 15 residues. CDR1 and CDR2 from the germline V gene are MDHEN and SYDVKM. The CDR3 loop is CASSFTSTILYEQYF. The CDR3 coding sequence is TGTGCCAGCAGTTTTACCTCGACGATTCTTTACGAGCAGTACTTC.

The chain uses TRBV27 and TRBJ2-7; 7 bases match TRBD2. The CDR3 runs to 13 residues. Germline loops: CDR1 MNHEY, CDR2 SMNVEV (reference sequence). V trimming: 8 bases; J trimming: 7 bases; junction bases outside the gene matches: 11. The chain's CDR3 is CASAGTGGWEQYF. CDR3 coding DNA: TGTGCCAGCGCAGGGACGGGGGGATGGGAGCAGTACTTC.

This clone has just one count. CDR3 DNA sequence: TGTGCCTGGAGTGTGCCGGGCGGGAGTCTCTACGAGCAGTACTTC. As protein: CAWSVPGGSLYEQYF. The chain is built from TRBV30 and TRBJ2-7; 7 bases match TRBD2. From germline, CDR1 is GTSNPN and CDR2 SVGIG (reference sequence). The CDR3 contains 15 residues. V gave up 0 bases and J gave up 3 bases; unmatched junction bases: 8.

Written as DNA, the CDR3 is TGTGCCAGCAGCTACCCAGCTGGACAGAACTATGGCTACACCTTC. Translated: CASSYPAGQNYGYTF. The chain combines TRBV7-9 with TRBJ1-2; the D gene is possibly TRBD1 (6 bases). Deletions cut 4 bases from V and 2 bases from J, with 14 bases between. The CDR3 contains 15 residues. Germline V CDR1 and CDR2: SEHNR, FQNEAQ (reference sequence).

The V and J genes are TRBV19 and TRBJ1-1; 7 bases are a match to TRBD1. Germline-derived CDR1 and CDR2 are LNHDA and SQIVND (reference sequence). V lost 7 bases, J lost 3 bases, and 11 bases stayed unmatched. The CDR3 loop spans 15 amino acids. The CDR3: CASIPHRGTYTEAFF. The CDR3 DNA reads TGTGCCAGTATTCCCCACAGGGGCACATACACTGAAGCTTTCTTT.

The J gene is TRBJ1-1, the V gene TRBV28; weak D call: TRBD1 (6 bases). CDR1 is MDHEN, CDR2 SYDVKM, per germline. V shed 3 bases and J shed 0 bases, with 11 bases lying between them. The CDR3 length is 15 residues. CDR3 in DNA: TGTGCCAGCAGTTTCCGTGGACAGATGAACACTGAAGCTTTCTTT. Protein: CASSFRGQMNTEAFF. The full variable domain, rest sourced from reference TRBV28 and TRBJ1-1, is DVKVTQSSRYLVKRTGEKVFLECVQDMDHENMFWYRQDPGLGLRLIYFSYDVKMKEKGDIPEGYSVSREKKERFSLILESASTNQTSMYLCASSFRGQMNTEAFFGQGTRLTVV.

The CDR3 bases are TGTGCTTCCGGTGAAGGCTCCTACAATGAGCAGTTCTTC. It translates to CASGEGSYNEQFF. The chain recombines TRBV7-8 with TRBJ2-1; D gene unclear. The CDR3 sequence is 13 residues long. CDR1 and CDR2 (germline): SGHVS, FQNEAQ.

The chain has TRBV9 and TRBJ2-7; D uncertain. CDR1 and CDR2 from the germline V gene are SGDLS and YYNGEE. Trimming removed 0 bases from V and 3 bases from J, with 10 bases in between. The CDR3 spans 14 residues. The CDR3 region has the DNA TGTGCCAGCAGCGTAGACGGCGGCTTCTACGAGCAGTACTTC. Its protein is CASSVDGGFYEQYF.